One and the same sample provided the 30 T cell receptor beta chains below, sequenced in a study of OX40 agonist ivuxolimab in advanced cancers. The table came from immunoSEQ multiplex PCR; TCRdb's copy has only in-frame clones and leaves some out. The sample includes roughly 60,000 clones, 85% of them seen just once. The sequences come from CD4+ or CD8+ T cells sorted from blood, collected in a trial of the OX40 agonist ivuxolimab. The receptors stem from an adult with an advanced solid tumor such as melanoma, head and neck, liver or kidney cancer.

This chain joins TRBV11-2 and TRBJ1-6; D is unclear. This CDR3 region has 13 residues. V lost 2 bases, J lost 8 bases, and 7 bases lay in between. Germline CDR1 is SGHAT and CDR2 is FQNNGV. CDR3 nucleotide sequence: TGTGCCAGCAGCTTAAGTTTGGATTCACCCCTCCACTTT. This encodes CASSLSLDSPLHF.

The chain uses TRBV5-1 and TRBJ1-5; D is perhaps TRBD1 (6 bases). CDR1 SGHRS and CDR2 YFSETQ come from the germline V gene. This CDR3 is 15 amino acids long. Trimming stripped 0 bases from V and 6 bases from J, with 13 bases between. The CDR3 DNA reads as TGCGCCAGCAGCTTGGGGGCAGGGGAGGGTCAGCCCCAGCATTTT. Its translation: CASSLGAGEGQPQHF.

The V gene is TRBV7-2, the J gene TRBJ1-1; D is unclear. Between the trimmed V and J ends, which lost 1 base and 0 bases, there was a span of 9 bases. This CDR3 region has 15 residues. CDR1 is SGHTA, CDR2 FQGNSA, per germline. The CDR3 region has the DNA TGTGCCAGCAGCTTAGGGAAGGGATTGAACACTGAAGCTTTCTTT. This translates into CASSLGKGLNTEAFF. The whole variable domain, remainder taken from reference TRBV7-2 and TRBJ1-1, is GAGVSQSPSNKVTEKGKDVELRCDPISGHTALYWYRQSLGQGLEFLIYFQGNSAPDKSGLPSDRFSAERTGGSVSTLTIQRTQQEDSAVYLCASSLGKGLNTEAFFGQGTRLTVV.

V gene TRBV7-3 combines with J gene TRBJ2-1; the D is unclear. Between the trimmed V and J ends, which lost 0 bases and 1 base, there was a span of 7 bases. The germline CDR1 and CDR2 sequences are SGHTA and FQGTGA. This CDR3 has 15 amino acids. The CDR3 sequence is CASSLTYSSYNEQFF. CDR3 bases: TGTGCCAGCAGCTTAACTTACAGTTCCTACAATGAGCAGTTCTTC.

The chain joins TRBV11-3 to TRBJ2-5, with 7 bases identical to TRBD1. The CDR3 spans 13 residues. Germline V CDR1 and CDR2: SGHNT, YENEEA. The V gene end was trimmed by 0 bases and the J gene end by 5 bases; junction bases not matched to a gene: 0. CDR3 in amino acids: CASSLETGETQYF. CDR3 nucleotide sequence: TGTGCCAGCAGCTTAGAGACAGGGGAGACCCAGTACTTC.

V usage is TRBV19 and J usage is TRBJ1-2; the D is unclear. The CDR3 contains 13 residues. Trimming removed 9 bases from V and 4 bases from J, with 15 bases in between. CDR1 is LNHDA, CDR2 SQIVND, per germline (reference sequence). The CDR3 DNA reads as TGTGCCAGCGCACCGACGCACGGCTATGGCTACACCTTC. Residues: CASAPTHGYGYTF.

The rearrangement links TRBV10-3 to TRBJ2-7, with D perhaps TRBD2 (5 bases). Germline V gives CDR1 ENHRY, CDR2 SYGVKD. The CDR3 runs to 12 residues. V gave up 0 bases and J gave up 6 bases, with 6 bases separating them. The CDR3 sequence: CAISESGGEQYF. CDR3 in DNA: TGTGCCATCAGTGAGTCAGGAGGCGAGCAGTACTTC.

The CDR3 region has the DNA TGTGCCAGCAGTTACTCTTCTTACTACAATGAGCAGTTCTTC. Translated, it gives CASSYSSYYNEQFF. J is TRBJ2-1 and V is TRBV6-5; D not resolved. Between the trimmed V and J ends, which lost 0 bases and 3 bases, there was a span of 6 bases. The length of the CDR3 is 14 residues. Germline-derived CDR1 and CDR2 are MNHEY and SVGAGI.

V gene TRBV6-1 combines with J gene TRBJ1-2, with D maybe TRBD1 (5 bases). The CDR3 contains 14 residues. Between the trimmed V and J ends, which lost 5 bases and 3 bases, there was a span of 13 bases. Germline V lookup: CDR1 MNHNS, CDR2 SASEGT. The CDR3 sequence is CASSPDTVHYGYTF. CDR3 DNA: TGTGCCAGCAGTCCGGACACAGTTCACTATGGCTACACCTTC.

The rearrangement joins TRBV5-4 to TRBJ2-5; 8 bases map to TRBD2. The tail of the sequence fits TRBJ2-7 better, so the J call may be wrong. Germline values: CDR1 SGHNT, CDR2 YYREEE (reference sequence). The CDR3 has 15 residues. CDR3 residues: CASTREVAGSVEQYF. The CDR3 DNA sequence: TGTGCCAGCACACGGGAAGTAGCGGGATCCGTCGAGCAGTACTTC.

V gene TRBV28 combines with J gene TRBJ2-2; D not certain. The CDR3 totals 14 residues. V was pared by 0 bases and J by 4 bases, with 6 bases between. Germline values: CDR1 MDHEN, CDR2 SYDVKM. CDR3 coding DNA: TGTGCCAGCAGTTTATGGACCCGCACCGGGGAGCTGTTTTTT. Translated: CASSLWTRTGELFF.

The rearrangement joins TRBV6-1 to TRBJ2-7; TRBD1 aligns across 7 bases. CDR3 length: 13 residues. Trimming cost V 11 bases and J 0 bases; bases outside gene matches: 7. Looked up from germline, CDR1 is MNHNS and CDR2 is SASEGT. The chain's CDR3 is CAARDSNSYEQYF. The CDR3 DNA sequence: TGTGCCGCCAGGGACAGTAACTCCTACGAGCAGTACTTC.

The chain has TRBV19 and TRBJ2-3; D gene ambiguous. V lost 5 bases to trimming and J lost 6 bases, with 9 bases between them. The CDR3 sequence is 12 residues long. From germline, CDR1 is LNHDA and CDR2 SQIVND (reference sequence). CDR3 coding DNA: TGTGCCAGTAGTGGGGTGGTCGATACGCAGTATTTT. It encodes CASSGVVDTQYF.

V usage is TRBV7-3 and J usage is TRBJ2-1, with 13 bases identical to TRBD2. The germline gives CDR1 SGHTA, CDR2 FQGTGA. This CDR3 region has 20 residues. The trim removed 7 bases at V and 0 bases at J, leaving 15 bases unmatched. CDR3 in DNA: TGTGCCAGCACCCATCGGGAGGGACTAGCGGGAAGATTCTCCTACAATGAGCAGTTCTTC. This encodes CASTHREGLAGRFSYNEQFF.

The V gene is TRBV11-2, the J gene TRBJ1-1, with 10 nucleotides matching TRBD1. The CDR3 covers 16 residues. The J segment lost 0 bases and the V segment lost 5 bases, leaving 6 bases of the junction unmatched. Germline CDR1 SGHAT, CDR2 FQNNGV. The CDR3 spells CASSLGTGVLNTEAFF. As DNA, the CDR3 is TGTGCCAGCAGCCTGGGGACAGGGGTGTTGAACACTGAAGCTTTCTTT.

The chain employs TRBV11-1 and TRBJ1-2, with TRBD1 as a possible D gene (5 bases). Germline lookup yields CDR1 SGHAT and CDR2 FQDESV (reference sequence). CDR3 length: 12 residues. V gave up 7 bases and J gave up 3 bases, with 9 bases separating them. The CDR3 region is CASKGRDYGYTF. The CDR3 DNA reads TGTGCCAGCAAGGGCAGGGACTATGGCTACACCTTC.

The V and J genes are TRBV14 and TRBJ2-1; tentatively, D is TRBD1 (6 bases). V lost 4 bases and J lost 8, with 12 bases in between. The germline gives CDR1 SGHDN, CDR2 FVKESK. The CDR3 runs to 13 residues. CDR3 in DNA: TGTGCCAGCAGCCTCACACAGGGAGATGAGCAGTTCTTC. Its translation: CASSLTQGDEQFF.

J is TRBJ1-1 and V is TRBV5-4; D gene unclear. The CDR3 is made up of 13 amino acids. CDR1 is SGHNT and CDR2 is YYREEE in the germline V gene (reference sequence). V was trimmed by 3 bases and J by 1 base, leaving 7 bases between them. CDR3 in DNA: TGTGCCAGCAGCTCTACAGAGAACACTGAAGCTTTCTTT. It translates to CASSSTENTEAFF. The whole variable domain, filled in from reference TRBV5-4 and TRBJ1-1, reads ETGVTQSPTHLIKTRGQQVTLRCSSQSGHNTVSWYQQALGQGPQFIFQYYREEENGRGNFPPRFSGLQFPNYSSELNVNALELDDSALYLCASSSTENTEAFFGQGTRLTVV.

The rearrangement uses TRBV9 and TRBJ2-2; possibly TRBD2 for D (6 bases). CDR1 is SGDLS, CDR2 YYNGEE, per germline. There are 14 residues in the CDR3. Trimming shortened V by 4 bases and J by 7 bases, and 14 bases separated the two germline ends. The CDR3 bases are TGTGCCAGCAGCCCGAGGACTACCGGCGGGGAGCTGTTTTTT. This sequence encodes CASSPRTTGGELFF.

The chain links TRBV28 to TRBJ2-1; D gene unclear. Germline assignment: CDR1 MDHEN and CDR2 SYDVKM. V lost 5 bases to trimming and J lost 4 bases, with 6 bases between them. The CDR3 covers 12 residues. As DNA, the CDR3 is TGTGCCAGCAGTCAGTTATACAATGAGCAGTTCTTC. The encoded protein is CASSQLYNEQFF.

The chain links TRBV5-1 to TRBJ2-3; D may be TRBD1 (6 bases). The CDR3 consists of 13 residues. V dropped 7 bases and J dropped 5 bases, with 14 bases sitting between them. Germline loops: CDR1 SGHRS, CDR2 YFSETQ. CDR3 sequence: CASALQGQDTQYF. CDR3 coding DNA: TGCGCCAGCGCGCTACAGGGTCAAGATACGCAGTATTTT.

This clone was seen just once. This chain connects TRBV2 to TRBJ2-7; TRBD1 aligns across 11 bases. V was clipped by 5 bases and J by 3 bases; unmatched bases: 9. Per the germline V gene, CDR1 is SNHLY and CDR2 is FYNNEI. The CDR3 contains 16 residues. CDR3: CASSTPGGQGVYEQYF. The CDR3 DNA reads TGTGCCAGCAGTACCCCGGGGGGACAGGGGGTCTACGAGCAGTACTTC.

The chain is built from TRBV4-3 and TRBJ2-1; 7 bases map to TRBD1. CDR3 length: 16 amino acids. CDR1 LGHNA and CDR2 YSLEER come from the germline V gene. J lost 7 bases, V lost 1 base, and 10 bases had no gene match. The CDR3 loop is CASSQVAQGPPNEQFF. CDR3 sequence (DNA): TGCGCCAGCAGCCAAGTGGCACAGGGGCCTCCGAATGAGCAGTTCTTC.

The rearrangement links TRBV6-6 to TRBJ2-1; 14 bases are shared with TRBD2. V trimming: 5 bases; J trimming: 8 bases; junction bases outside the gene matches: 8. Germline assignment: CDR1 MNHNY and CDR2 SVGAGI (reference sequence). This CDR3 spans 16 amino acids. The CDR3 is CASSRFGTSGSHEQFF. CDR3 DNA sequence: TGTGCCAGCAGTAGATTCGGGACTAGCGGGAGCCATGAGCAGTTCTTC.

The rearrangement links TRBV2 to TRBJ2-5; either TRBD1 or TRBD2 may fit D (5 bases each). Germline CDR1 SNHLY, CDR2 FYNNEI. V shed 6 bases and J shed 7 bases, with 21 bases lying between them. The CDR3 consists of 15 residues. The CDR3 region is CASSARTTRTGTQYF. The CDR3 DNA follows: TGTGCCAGCAGCGCTCGGACAACTAGAACAGGGACCCAGTACTTC.

The chain carries TRBV11-3 and TRBJ1-6; D is uncertain. V lost 5 bases and J 0 bases, leaving 5 bases between the germline ends. The CDR3 extends over 14 amino acids. Looked up from germline, CDR1 is SGHNT and CDR2 is YENEEA. DNA of the CDR3: TGTGCCAGCAGCCGGAGCTCCTATAATTCACCCCTCCACTTT. It specifies CASSRSSYNSPLHF.

V and J are TRBV28 and TRBJ2-7, with 11 bases that match TRBD2. The germline CDR1 and CDR2 sequences are MDHEN and SYDVKM. After removal of 3 bases from V and 1 base from J, the junction contained 2 bases not matched to a gene. This CDR3 is 15 amino acids long. CDR3 amino acids: CASSFRTSGSYEQYF. CDR3 nucleotides: TGTGCCAGCAGTTTTCGGACTAGCGGGTCCTACGAGCAGTACTTC. The full variable domain, its missing parts supplied by reference TRBV28 and TRBJ2-7, is DVKVTQSSRYLVKRTGEKVFLECVQDMDHENMFWYRQDPGLGLRLIYFSYDVKMKEKGDIPEGYSVSREKKERFSLILESASTNQTSMYLCASSFRTSGSYEQYFGPGTRLTVT.

V usage is TRBV5-1 and J usage is TRBJ2-7; D is perhaps TRBD1 or TRBD2 (5 bases each). Germline assignment: CDR1 SGHRS and CDR2 YFSETQ. The CDR3 runs 13 residues. V was shortened by 3 bases and J by 4 bases, with 11 bases between the two germline ends. The CDR3 sequence: CASSSPEGYEQYF. CDR3 bases: TGCGCCAGCAGCTCTCCCGAGGGGTACGAGCAGTACTTC. Combining the CDR3 with reference TRBV5-1 and TRBJ2-7 gives the whole variable domain KAGVTQTPRYLIKTRGQQVTLSCSPISGHRSVSWYQQTPGQGLQFLFEYFSETQRNKGNFPGRFSGRQFSNSRSEMNVSTLELGDSALYLCASSSPEGYEQYFGPGTRLTVT.

The chain carries TRBV19 and TRBJ2-7; 7 bases line up with TRBD1. Germline V gives CDR1 LNHDA, CDR2 SQIVND (reference sequence). This CDR3 has 12 amino acids. J lost 6 bases, V lost 6 bases, and 5 bases had no gene match. The CDR3 DNA reads as TGTGCCAGTAGCCCTAGGACAGGCGAGCAGTACTTC. This encodes CASSPRTGEQYF.

The V call is TRBV5-1, the J call TRBJ2-6; D gene unclear. Germline V lookup: CDR1 SGHRS, CDR2 YFSETQ. CDR3 length: 16 amino acids. Between the trimmed V and J ends, which lost 7 bases and 5 bases, there was a span of 19 bases. CDR3 nucleotides: TGCGCCAGCTTCTCGAATCCACAAAGTCGGGCCAACGTCCTGACTTTC. Translating it yields CASFSNPQSRANVLTF.